A selection of T cell receptor beta chains follows, all from one sample in a study of blood T cell repertoires in COVID-19. Sequencing used immunoSEQ multiplex PCR; TCRdb keeps in-frame clones, though not all of them. The table lists around 120,000 clones, around 80% of them singletons. Sequenced: peripheral blood. These receptors originate from a man older than 75 with active or convalescent COVID-19. CDR3s include the opening cysteine and the closing phenylalanine or tryptophan. D genes are given only for firm matches. Clone sizes are given selectively: once, few, many, or a class where the clone is expanded.

clone_size d_call j_call v_call cdr3_aa cdr3_nt
NA NA TRBJ1-5 TRBV7-2 CASSPYNQPQHF TGTGCCAGCAGCCCGTACAATCAGCCCCAGCATTTT
NA TRBD2 TRBJ2-7 TRBV11-1 CASSPSGGKYEQYF TGTGCCAGCAGCCCAAGCGGGGGGAAATACGAGCAGTACTTC
few NA TRBJ1-1 TRBV15 CATSRDVAQEAFF TGTGCCACCAGCAGAGATGTGGCTCAAGAAGCTTTCTTT
NA NA TRBJ1-2 TRBV14 CASSQEGGGYGYTF TGTGCCAGCAGCCAAGAAGGCGGGGGCTATGGCTACACCTTC
NA TRBD1 TRBJ1-1 TRBV10-3 CAISTEDRGNTEAFF TGTGCCATCAGTACCGAGGACAGGGGGAACACTGAAGCTTTCTTT
NA NA TRBJ2-3 TRBV7-3 CASSRLDTDTQYF TGTGCCAGCAGCCGACTGGATACAGATACGCAGTATTTT
NA NA TRBJ2-5 TRBV6-6 CASSYSRLVQETQYF TGTGCCAGCAGTTACTCCCGACTAGTTCAAGAGACCCAGTACTTC
NA NA TRBJ1-1 TRBV5-1 CASSLSLLNTEAFF TGCGCCAGCAGCTTGTCCCTTTTGAACACTGAAGCTTTCTTT
once NA TRBJ1-6 TRBV7-2 CASSLRVQLPNSPLHF TGTGCCAGCAGCTTACGAGTACAGCTTCCTAATTCACCCCTCCACTTT
NA NA TRBJ2-5 TRBV7-2 CASSPRGGPRETQYF TGTGCCAGCAGCCCCCGGGGTGGGCCTAGGGAGACCCAGTACTTC
NA TRBD2 TRBJ2-2 TRBV19 CASGAPSGTGRTGELFF TGTGCCAGTGGGGCCCCGAGCGGGACGGGTCGGACCGGGGAGCTGTTTTTT
once TRBD1 TRBJ1-5 TRBV23-1 CASRPGQGISYCQPQHF TGCGCCAGCAGGCCGGGACAGGGAATTTCCTATTGTCAGCCCCAGCATTTT
NA NA TRBJ2-3 TRBV5-8 CASSLVLAPPDTQYF TGTGCCAGCAGCTTGGTCCTAGCCCCGCCAGATACGCAGTATTTT
NA TRBD2 TRBJ2-4 TRBV19 CASSIGASGVDIQYF TGTGCCAGTAGTATAGGGGCTAGCGGGGTTGACATTCAGTACTTC
NA NA TRBJ2-1 TRBV5-1 CASSLNTEGEQFF TGCGCCAGCAGCTTGAACACAGAGGGTGAGCAGTTCTTC
once TRBD1 TRBJ1-5 TRBV6-2/TRBV6-3 CASGLTGDSNQPQHF TGTGCCAGCGGCCTGACAGGGGATAGCAATCAGCCCCAGCATTTT
NA NA TRBJ1-2 TRBV7-9 CASSLTGWAYGYTF TGTGCCAGCAGCCTCACAGGGTGGGCCTATGGCTACACCTTC
NA TRBD2 TRBJ2-7 TRBV7-2 CASSYPGLAYYEQYF TGTGCCAGCAGCTATCCGGGACTAGCTTACTACGAGCAGTACTTC
NA TRBD1 TRBJ1-5 TRBV24-1 CATSDSGGTNQPQHF TGTGCCACCAGTGATTCAGGGGGTACCAATCAGCCCCAGCATTTT
once TRBD1 TRBJ2-3 TRBV2 CASSPDRGTDTQYF TGTGCCAGCAGTCCCGACAGGGGCACAGATACGCAGTATTTT
NA NA TRBJ1-3 TRBV7-9 CASSLLQPGQFSGNTIYF TGTGCCAGCAGCTTATTACAGCCCGGACAGTTCTCTGGAAACACCATATATTTT
NA TRBD1 TRBJ1-2 TRBV13 CASSLQGGYGYTF TGTGCCAGCAGCTTACAGGGGGGATATGGCTACACCTTC